These T cell receptor beta chains were read from a single sample in a study of molecular identifiers for immune sequencing clone quantification. In TCRdb, the PCR reads were re-called with MiXCR into one record per CDR3 protein. Among approximately 500,000 distinct CDR3 sequences listed, over 20% were seen once. Sequenced input: naive CD8+ T cells from blood, with Jurkat cell RNA spiked in. These receptors originate from a human donor in good health. Some libraries in this study had Jurkat cell RNA spiked in. The CDR3 runs from the conserved cysteine through the conserved F or W. Fields, in order: clone size, V gene, J gene, D gene, CDR3 protein, CDR3 DNA. A D gene is named only where the DNA matches it firmly. Rows may omit the clone size; those that give it use once, few, many or a size class.

size: many; V: TRBV20-1; J: TRBJ2-7; D: -; CDR3: CSARHYQYEQYF; DNA: TGCAGTGCTCGGCACTATCAGTACGAGCAGTACTTC
size: many; V: TRBV30; J: TRBJ2-1; D: -; CDR3: CASSGGSYNEQFF; DNA: TGTGCCTCCTCTGGCGGCTCCTACAATGAGCAGTTCTTC
size: -; V: TRBV7-9; J: TRBJ2-5; D: -; CDR3: CASSLMGQTKETQYF; DNA: TGTGCCAGCAGCTTAATGGGGCAGACAAAAGAGACCCAGTACTTC
size: many; V: TRBV7-9; J: TRBJ2-1; D: -; CDR3: CASSLYTEYDEQFF; DNA: TGTGCCAGCAGCTTATACACCGAGTACGACGAGCAGTTCTTC
size: many; V: TRBV7-9; J: TRBJ1-5; D: -; CDR3: CASSKYDGTQHF; DNA: TGTGCCAGCAGCAAGTACGACGGAACCCAGCATTTT
size: many; V: TRBV27; J: TRBJ1-1; D: -; CDR3: CASSFDSMNTEAFF; DNA: TGTGCCAGCAGTTTCGACAGTATGAACACTGAAGCTTTCTTT
size: many; V: TRBV29-1; J: TRBJ2-5; D: -; CDR3: CSVLTAQETQYF; DNA: TGCAGCGTGCTGACAGCGCAAGAGACCCAGTACTTC
size: -; V: TRBV6-6; J: TRBJ1-4; D: -; CDR3: CASSFLETANPTTTNEKLSF; DNA: TGTGCCAGCAGCTTTCTAGAGACAGCGAACCCTACCACAACTAATGAAAAACTGTCTTTT
size: once; V: TRBV5-6; J: TRBJ1-6; D: -; CDR3: CASSWGVTREYSPLHF; DNA: TGTGCCAGCAGCTGGGGGGTAACGAGGGAGTACTCACCCCTCCACTTT
size: few; V: TRBV3-1; J: TRBJ2-2; D: TRBD2; CDR3: CASSPGGLAVGNTGELFF; DNA: TGTGCCAGCAGCCCGGGTGGACTAGCGGTCGGGAACACCGGGGAGCTGTTTTTT
size: -; V: TRBV7-6; J: TRBJ2-1; D: -; CDR3: CASSSVDEQFF; DNA: TGTGCCAGCAGCTCGGTAGATGAGCAGTTCTTC
size: few; V: TRBV7-6; J: TRBJ1-6; D: TRBD1; CDR3: CASSFSPGQNLTPLHF; DNA: TGTGCCAGCAGCTTTTCTCCGGGACAGAATTTAACACCCCTCCACTTT
size: many; V: TRBV24-1; J: TRBJ2-1; D: -; CDR3: CATSGQDGAYNEQFF; DNA: TGTGCCACCAGTGGCCAGGACGGGGCCTACAATGAGCAGTTCTTC
size: many; V: TRBV7-9; J: TRBJ2-5; D: TRBD1; CDR3: CASSPTGVGETQYF; DNA: TGTGCCAGCAGCCCGACAGGGGTAGGCGAGACCCAGTACTTC
size: few; V: TRBV7-9; J: TRBJ2-1; D: -; CDR3: CASSLVDGYNEQFF; DNA: TGTGCCAGCAGCTTAGTAGACGGCTACAATGAGCAGTTCTTC
size: -; V: TRBV19; J: TRBJ2-2; D: -; CDR3: CASSTEPLPGELFF; DNA: TGTGCCAGTAGTACTGAACCCCTCCCCGGGGAGCTGTTTTTT
size: -; V: TRBV29-1; J: TRBJ2-7; D: TRBD1; CDR3: CSVGGTGETYEQYF; DNA: TGCAGCGTTGGAGGGACAGGAGAAACCTACGAGCAGTACTTC
size: many; V: TRBV10-3; J: TRBJ1-1; D: -; CDR3: CAISGDRAANTEAFF; DNA: TGTGCCATCAGTGGGGACCGCGCAGCGAACACTGAAGCTTTCTTT
size: -; V: TRBV6-4; J: TRBJ1-1; D: -; CDR3: CASSDSPEWNEAFF; DNA: TGTGCCAGCAGTGACTCGCCCGAGTGGAATGAAGCTTTCTTT
size: -; V: TRBV5-1; J: TRBJ2-7; D: TRBD2; CDR3: CASSLVTGGSYEQYF; DNA: TGCGCCAGCAGCTTGGTGACGGGGGGTTCCTACGAGCAGTACTTC
size: -; V: TRBV12-3/TRBV12-4; J: TRBJ2-3; D: TRBD2; CDR3: CASNLRDYTGTQYF; DNA: TGTGCCAGCAACCTCCGGGACTACACAGGTACGCAGTATTTT
size: few; V: TRBV20-1; J: TRBJ2-1; D: -; CDR3: CSARGDRYNEQFF; DNA: TGCAGTGCTAGAGGTGACCGATACAATGAGCAGTTCTTC
size: many; V: TRBV6-6; J: TRBJ2-7; D: -; CDR3: CASSYEPNAYEQYF; DNA: TGTGCCAGCAGTTACGAACCAAACGCCTACGAGCAGTACTTC